This passage covers 27 T cell receptor beta chains from one sample sequenced in a study of T cell clonality in common variable immunodeficiency. Their antigen targets remain unknown. Sequenced by immunoSEQ multiplex PCR; TCRdb stores in-frame clones only, minus some. The record shows 28,000 or so clones for this sample, with no singletons present. General study results and limits: Fewer deletions and N-nucleotide insertions were reportedly seen in common variable immunodeficiency TCR beta sequences.

The specimen was peripheral blood mononuclear cells. Receptor source: a human donor with common variable immunodeficiency.

Many counts were recorded for this clone. CDR3 region: CASRRGEQETQYF. The CDR3 bases that were read are TGCGCCAGCAGGCGGGGGGAACAAGAGACC. The chain is built from TRBV5-1 and TRBJ2-5, with 8 bases identical to TRBD2. The observed sequence ends 3 residues before the CDR3 terminus, with the missing tail filled in from the germline J gene. V lost 5 bases to trimming and J lost 2 bases; unmatched junction nucleotides: 2. Germline V CDR1 and CDR2: SGHRS, YFSETQ. There are 13 residues in the CDR3.

This clone was seen ten or more times. The read halts 3 residues ahead of the CDR3 end, with the missing end drawn from the germline J gene. This chain uses TRBV5-1 with TRBJ1-2, with D possibly matching TRBD1 (5 bases). CDR1 and CDR2 from the germline V gene are SGHRS and YFSETQ. V lost 4 bases and J lost 6, with 19 bases in between. The CDR3 is 15 amino acids. CDR3 residues: CASSPASGAGNGYTF. The DNA read from the CDR3 is TGCGCCAGCAGCCCCGCGAGCGGGGCGGGGAATGGC.

This clone showed up just a few times. The CDR3 is cut off 3 residues early in the read; its end comes from the germline J gene. The chain is built from TRBV29-1 and TRBJ2-5; 11 bases match TRBD1. Germline loops: CDR1 SQVTM, CDR2 ANQGSEA. This CDR3 has 15 residues. Trimming took 4 bases from V and 4 from J; bases not matched to a gene: 8. The chain's CDR3 is CSVGDPGTGGETQYF. The CDR3 bases that were read are TGCAGCGTTGGGGATCCAGGGACAGGGGGAGAGACC.

This clone has at least ten counts. The CDR3 end falls 3 residues outside the read, so it is completed with the germline J gene. The chain combines TRBV29-1 with TRBJ2-1; 7 bases match TRBD1. Germline V gene lookup returns CDR1 SQVTM and CDR2 ANQGSEA. The CDR3 loop spans 15 amino acids. Trimming cost V 3 bases and J 0 bases; bases outside gene matches: 5. CDR3 region: CSVDGQAGSYNEQFF. CDR3 bases read: TGCAGCGTTGACGGACAGGCTGGCTCCTACAATGAG.

As concerns this clone: The read is 3 residues too short to cover the CDR3 end, so that end is filled in from the germline J gene. This chain connects TRBV5-1 to TRBJ2-1, with TRBD2 matching 8 bases. Unmatched junction bases numbered 6, after V lost 4 bases and J lost 0 bases. Germline V CDR1 and CDR2: SGHRS, YFSETQ. The CDR3 has 16 amino acids. CDR3 amino acids: CASSRSGAYSYNEQFF. The covered CDR3 bases are TGCGCCAGCAGCCGTAGCGGGGCCTACTCCTACAATGAG.

This clone was recorded many times. The missing CDR3 end, 3 residues past where the read stops, is filled in from the germline J gene. The rearrangement joins TRBV7-2 to TRBJ2-5, with 8 bases lining up with TRBD1. The V gene end was trimmed by 5 bases and the J gene end by 1 base; junction bases not matched to a gene: 3. The CDR3 is made up of 14 amino acids. From germline, CDR1 is SGHTA and CDR2 FQGNSA. CDR3 DNA, as far as it was read: TGTGCCAGCAGCGCGACAGGGGTCCAAGAGACC. Translation gives CASSATGVQET. The complete CDR3 protein is CASSATGVQETQYF.

Points on this clone: The read ends 3 residues early relative to the CDR3; the germline J gene fills the gap. The chain is built from TRBV19 and TRBJ2-5; tentatively, D is TRBD1 (6 bases). V gave up 2 bases and J gave up 4 bases, with 11 bases separating them. Germline CDR1 is LNHDA and CDR2 is SQIVND (reference sequence). This CDR3 is built from 14 residues. CDR3 region: CASSISGAGETQYF. The part of the CDR3 DNA that was read is TGTGCCAGTAGTATATCAGGGGCTGGAGAGACC.

About this clone itself: The read terminates 3 residues ahead of where the CDR3 ends, so the germline J gene completes it. The gene calls are TRBV7-2 and TRBJ2-7; 7 positions match TRBD2. The CDR3 has 13 residues. Germline trimming cut 5 bases from V and 6 bases from J; bases unmatched to any gene: 7. Germline assignment: CDR1 SGHTA and CDR2 FQGNSA. The CDR3 here is CASSRGLVGEQYF. CDR3 DNA, as far as it was read: TGTGCCAGCAGCCGAGGACTAGTTGGCGAG.

This clone was seen only a few times. Read data end 3 residues before the CDR3 end; the end is taken from the germline J gene. The chain carries TRBV19 and TRBJ2-3, with D perhaps matching TRBD2 (6 bases). The CDR3 contains 14 residues. Per germline, CDR1 LNHDA and CDR2 SQIVND (reference sequence). CDR3 DNA, as far as it was read: TGTGCCAGTAGTATAGGCGGGGCCTACGGGGCG. This codes for CASSIGGAYGA. The full-length CDR3 reads as CASSIGGAYGAQYF.

This clone was seen a few times. The missing CDR3 end, 3 residues past where the read stops, is filled in from the germline J gene. The chain carries TRBV18 and TRBJ2-3; 7 bases align to TRBD2. This CDR3 is 16 amino acids long. After removal of 0 bases from V and 1 base from J, the junction contained 4 bases not matched to a gene. Germline values: CDR1 KGHSH, CDR2 LQKENI. CDR3 loop: CASSPPERGGTDTQYF. The sequenced part of the CDR3 DNA is TGTGCCAGCTCACCACCGGAACGGGGGGGCACAGATACG.

The sample holds a few counts of this clone. The read stops 3 residues short of the end of the CDR3; the missing end is completed from the germline J gene. The rearrangement uses TRBV7-9 and TRBJ1-6; TRBD1 agrees at 9 bases. This CDR3 has 15 amino acids. J was trimmed by 7 bases and V by 5 bases; bases with no gene match: 6. Looked up from germline, CDR1 is SEHNR and CDR2 is FQNEAQ (reference sequence). The CDR3 region is CASSRWDRANSPLHF. Incomplete CDR3 DNA: TGTGCCAGCAGCCGGTGGGACAGGGCGAATTCACCC. Full variable domain (outside the CDR3, taken from reference TRBV7-9 and TRBJ1-6): DTGVSQNPRHKITKRGQNVTFRCDPISEHNRLYWYRQTLGQGPEFLTYFQNEAQLEKSRLLSDRFSAERPKGSFSTLEIQRTEQGDSAMYLCASSRWDRANSPLHFGNGTRLTVT.

This clone occurred many times. The DNA ends 3 residues before the CDR3 does, and the rest of the CDR3 is filled in from the germline J gene. V is TRBV5-1 and J is TRBJ1-4; no clear D gene. CDR3 size: 17 residues. The V gene lost 0 bases and the J gene lost 2 bases, with 14 bases spanning the gap. CDR1 and CDR2 from the germline V gene are SGHRS and YFSETQ. This CDR3 reads CASSLEGFARTNEKLFF. The DNA read from the CDR3 is TGCGCCAGCAGCTTGGAGGGTTTCGCACGCACTAATGAAAAA. Combining the CDR3 with reference TRBV5-1 and TRBJ1-4 gives the whole variable domain KAGVTQTPRYLIKTRGQQVTLSCSPISGHRSVSWYQQTPGQGLQFLFEYFSETQRNKGNFPGRFSGRQFSNSRSEMNVSTLELGDSALYLCASSLEGFARTNEKLFFGSGTQLSVL.

This clone is medium-sized in the sample. The CDR3 extends 3 residues past the end of the read, so its final part is completed from the germline J gene. V is TRBV20-1 and J is TRBJ2-7, with 9 bases lining up with TRBD1. This CDR3 has 15 residues. Unmatched junction bases numbered 5, after V lost 0 bases and J lost 2 bases. Germline V gene sequence: CDR1 DFQATT, CDR2 SNEGSKA (reference sequence). The sequenced CDR3 bases are TGCAGTGCTAGAGATTCCGGGACAGGGCCCTACGAG. Amino acids: CSARDSGTGPYE. The complete CDR3 protein is CSARDSGTGPYEQYF.

This clone was counted only a few times. The read ends 3 residues shy of where the CDR3 ends; the end is completed using the germline J gene. The V gene is TRBV7-8, the J gene TRBJ2-1; D is possibly TRBD1 (6 bases). Deletions cut 5 bases from V and 4 bases from J, with 12 bases between. The CDR3 loop spans 14 amino acids. CDR1 SGHVS and CDR2 FQNEAQ come from the germline V gene. The chain's CDR3 is CASSPLDRYNEQFF. Partial CDR3 DNA: TGTGCCAGCAGCCCTCTGGACAGATACAATGAG.

Worth noting for this clone: The CDR3 end is not reached by the read, which stops 3 residues before it; the germline J gene fills it in. The gene calls are TRBV7-8 and TRBJ1-1, with 7 positions matching TRBD1. The germline V gene has CDR1 SGHVS and CDR2 FQNEAQ. The CDR3 loop spans 13 amino acids. V gave up 9 bases and J gave up 1 base; unmatched junction bases: 5. Partial CDR3 DNA: TGTGCCAGGTCCGGGACAGAGAACACTGAA. It yields the protein CARSGTENTE. The whole CDR3 region reads CARSGTENTEAFF.

This clone has at least ten counts. The sequenced part of the CDR3 DNA is TGTGCCAGCAGCTTACAGGGATCCAATCAGCCC. This gives the protein CASSLQGSNQP. The complete CDR3 reads CASSLQGSNQPQHF. The J gene is TRBJ1-5, the V gene TRBV5-4; D might be TRBD1 (6 bases). The CDR3 end lies 3 residues beyond the end of the read and is filled in from the germline J gene. The germline V gene encodes CDR1 SGHNT and CDR2 YYREEE (reference sequence). Trimming removed 2 bases at V and 3 bases at J, with 9 bases between. The CDR3 has 14 amino acids.

This clone has only a few counts. The CDR3 end is not reached by the read, which stops 3 residues before it; the germline J gene fills it in. The chain recombines TRBV5-1 with TRBJ2-7; TRBD1 agrees at 7 bases. With V trimmed by 0 bases and J by 1 base, 4 bases remained unmatched. Per germline, CDR1 SGHRS and CDR2 YFSETQ. The CDR3 runs to 15 residues. The covered CDR3 bases are TGCGCCAGCAGCTTGGAAGGGGGCTCTTCCTACGAG. It encodes CASSLEGGSSYE. The CDR3 in its entirety is CASSLEGGSSYEQYF.

This clone has a handful of counts. The CDR3 end lies 3 residues beyond the end of the read and is filled in from the germline J gene. The rearrangement links TRBV6-2 or TRBV6-3 to TRBJ2-7, with a possible D match to TRBD1 (6 bases). This CDR3 region has 15 residues. Trimming removed 0 bases at V and 0 bases at J, with 9 bases between. CDR1 and CDR2 from the germline V gene are MNHEY and SVGEGT. The CDR3 sequence is CASSYSLDSSYEQYF. Partial CDR3 DNA: TGTGCCAGCAGTTACTCTTTGGACAGCTCCTACGAG.

Concerning this clone itself: The CDR3 extends 3 residues past the end of the read, so its final part is completed from the germline J gene. The chain joins TRBV5-1 to TRBJ2-1; 9 bases fit TRBD1. V shed 8 bases, J shed 8 bases, and the junction held 11 bases outside the gene matches. This CDR3 has 14 residues. In germline, CDR1 is SGHRS, CDR2 YFSETQ. The CDR3 region is CASCPGTGRDEQFF. Incomplete CDR3 DNA: TGCGCCAGTTGCCCCGGGACAGGGAGGGATGAG. The whole variable domain, filled in from reference TRBV5-1 and TRBJ2-1, reads KAGVTQTPRYLIKTRGQQVTLSCSPISGHRSVSWYQQTPGQGLQFLFEYFSETQRNKGNFPGRFSGRQFSNSRSEMNVSTLELGDSALYLCASCPGTGRDEQFFGPGTRLTVL.

This clone was picked up many times. Coverage ceases 3 residues before the CDR3 finishes, and the germline J gene fills in the end. The chain uses TRBV19 and TRBJ1-1; D is possibly TRBD1 (6 bases). V lost 3 bases to trimming and J lost 3 bases, with 14 bases between them. The CDR3 is 15 amino acids. Germline loops: CDR1 LNHDA, CDR2 SQIVND (reference sequence). The CDR3 DNA, read in part, is TGTGCCAGTAGTATCGGCAGGGGAGGGGACACTGAA. As protein: CASSIGRGGDTE. The entire CDR3 protein reads CASSIGRGGDTEAFF.

This clone was recorded many times. The DNA ends 3 residues before the CDR3 does, and the rest of the CDR3 is filled in from the germline J gene. The chain couples TRBV13 to TRBJ2-5; 12 nucleotides agree with TRBD2. Per germline, CDR1 PRHDT and CDR2 FYEKMQ (reference sequence). V was clipped by 3 bases and J by 6 bases; unmatched bases: 2. The CDR3 contains 14 residues. The sequenced CDR3 bases are TGTGCCAGCAGCTTCGGACTAGCGGGGAAGACC. Amino acids: CASSFGLAGKT. The full CDR3 sequence reads CASSFGLAGKTQYF.

This clone is medium-sized by share. The CDR3 extends 3 residues past the end of the read, so its final part is completed from the germline J gene. J is TRBJ1-2 and V is TRBV5-4; no clear D gene. CDR1 and CDR2 from the germline V gene are SGHNT and YYREEE (reference sequence). The CDR3 totals 14 residues. V lost 4 bases, J lost 6 bases, and 16 bases lay in between. The CDR3 DNA, read in part, is TGTGCCAGCAGCATTCGAGGACTATCAGATGGC. Translated, it gives CASSIRGLSDG. The whole CDR3 is CASSIRGLSDGYTF.

This clone was seen repeatedly, ten times or more. Read coverage stops 3 residues before the CDR3 terminus; the germline J gene supplies the remainder. The chain carries TRBV5-6 and TRBJ1-2; 9 bases agree with TRBD1. From germline, CDR1 is SGHDT and CDR2 YYEEEE. This CDR3 contains 14 residues. Unmatched junction bases numbered 4, after V lost 0 bases and J lost 7 bases. The covered CDR3 bases are TGTGCCAGCAGCTTGGACAGGGGGCTATTTGGC. It specifies CASSLDRGLFG. The whole CDR3 sequence reads CASSLDRGLFGYTF.

On this clone: The sequenced fragment ends 3 residues before the CDR3 boundary, so the rest is inferred from the germline J gene. V and J are TRBV7-2 and TRBJ2-3; no clear D. CDR3 length: 15 residues. Trimming stripped 0 bases from V and 6 bases from J, with 13 bases between. CDR1 SGHTA and CDR2 FQGNSA come from the germline V gene. The DNA read from the CDR3 is TGTGCCAGCAGCTTAGCTTCGGTAGTCGGGGATACG. This codes for CASSLASVVGDT. The entire CDR3 is CASSLASVVGDTQYF.

This clone was counted many times. The read ends 3 residues shy of where the CDR3 ends; the end is completed using the germline J gene. The J gene is TRBJ2-2, the V gene TRBV5-6, with TRBD2 as a possible D gene (6 bases). Trimming stripped 6 bases from V and 4 bases from J, with 16 bases between. This CDR3 is 15 amino acids long. Germline V CDR1 and CDR2: SGHDT, YYEEEE. The CDR3 spells CASTPGVRGTGELFF. The sequenced part of the CDR3 DNA is TGTGCCAGCACCCCGGGGGTAAGGGGCACCGGGGAG.

This clone was recorded at least ten times. The CDR3 end lies 3 residues beyond the end of the read and is filled in from the germline J gene. The chain joins TRBV14 to TRBJ2-1; 11 positions match TRBD2. Germline loops: CDR1 SGHDN, CDR2 FVKESK. The trim removed 4 bases at V and 2 bases at J, leaving 4 bases unmatched. This CDR3 spans 16 amino acids. CDR3 DNA (partial): TGTGCCAGCAGCCTAAGGACTAGCGGGCCCTACAATGAG. Residues: CASSLRTSGPYNE. The entire CDR3 protein is CASSLRTSGPYNEQFF.

A few counts support this clone. Coverage ceases 3 residues before the CDR3 finishes, and the germline J gene fills in the end. V is TRBV11-1 and J is TRBJ2-1; the match to TRBD2 covers 10 bases. Germline CDR1 is SGHAT and CDR2 is FQDESV (reference sequence). V shed 5 bases, J shed 4 bases, and the junction held 5 bases outside the gene matches. The CDR3 length is 15 residues. The chain's CDR3 is CASSVNSGGYNEQFF. CDR3 DNA (partial): TGTGCCAGCAGCGTTAATAGCGGGGGGTACAATGAG. The whole variable domain, filled in from reference TRBV11-1 and TRBJ2-1, reads EAEVAQSPRYKITEKSQAVAFWCDPISGHATLYWYRQILGQGPELLVQFQDESVVDDSQLPKDRFSAERLKGVDSTLKIQPAELGDSAMYLCASSVNSGGYNEQFFGPGTRLTVL.